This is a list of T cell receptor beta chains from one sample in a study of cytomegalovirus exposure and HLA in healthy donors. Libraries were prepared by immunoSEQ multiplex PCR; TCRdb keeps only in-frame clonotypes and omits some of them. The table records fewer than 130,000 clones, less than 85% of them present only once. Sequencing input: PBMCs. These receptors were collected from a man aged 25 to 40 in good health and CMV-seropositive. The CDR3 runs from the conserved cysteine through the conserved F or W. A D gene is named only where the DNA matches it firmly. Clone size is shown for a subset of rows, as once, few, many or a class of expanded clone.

CASSPRTLENYGYTF	TGTGCCAGCAGCCCCCGGACTCTGGAGAACTATGGCTACACCTTC	TRBV7-9	few	-	TRBJ1-2
CASSLGGGWDTEAFF	TGCGCCAGCAGCTTGGGTGGGGGCTGGGACACTGAAGCTTTCTTT	TRBV5-1	-	-	TRBJ1-1
CASCYVAAGHGYTF	TGTGCCAGCTGTTACGTCGCGGCAGGGCATGGCTACACCTTC	TRBV28	-	-	TRBJ1-2
CASSYVSSGANVLTF	TGTGCCAGCAGCTACGTGAGCTCTGGGGCCAACGTCCTGACTTTC	TRBV6-5	-	-	TRBJ2-6
CASSYGQRNTEAFF	TGTGCCAGCAGTTACGGACAGAGGAACACTGAAGCTTTCTTT	TRBV6-5	-	-	TRBJ1-1
CASSIRAGGQPGVF	TGTGCCAGTAGTATACGGGCTGGAGGTCAGCCAGGGGTCTTC	TRBV19	-	-	TRBJ2-4
CASSLEGAGYGYTF	TGTGCCAGCAGCTTAGAGGGGGCCGGCTATGGCTACACCTTC	TRBV7-8	-	TRBD1	TRBJ1-2
CASSLLAGGISDTQYF	TGTGCCAGCAGCCTACTAGCGGGGGGAATCTCAGATACGCAGTATTTT	TRBV9	-	TRBD2	TRBJ2-3
CASSIQGFYNEQFF	TGTGCCAGTAGTATCCAGGGGTTTTACAATGAGCAGTTCTTC	TRBV19	-	-	TRBJ2-1
CASSDPQAQQETQYF	TGCGCCAGCAGTGACCCTCAGGCCCAACAAGAGACCCAGTACTTC	TRBV10-2	once	-	TRBJ2-5
CASSPNRGQGHYEQYF	TGCGCCAGCAGCCCCAACCGAGGACAGGGCCATTACGAGCAGTACTTC	TRBV4-3	few	TRBD1	TRBJ2-7
CASTDTGGSYEQYF	TGTGCCAGCACCGACACAGGGGGCAGCTACGAGCAGTACTTC	TRBV2	once	TRBD1	TRBJ2-7
CASSAGQGRAFF	TGTGCCAGCAGCGCCGGACAGGGAAGAGCTTTCTTT	TRBV9	once	TRBD1	TRBJ1-1
CASSSQGTNYGYTF	TGTGCCAGCTCCTCACAGGGGACCAACTATGGCTACACCTTC	TRBV2	-	TRBD1	TRBJ1-2
CASSRRQVSTDTQYF	TGTGCCAGCTCACGCCGACAGGTTAGCACAGATACGCAGTATTTT	TRBV18	-	-	TRBJ2-3
CASSQVDRRNGYTF	TGTGCCAGCAGCCAAGTGGACAGGAGGAATGGCTACACCTTC	TRBV14	-	TRBD1	TRBJ1-2
CASSTGGTGDEQYF	TGTGCCAGCAGTACAGGGGGGACAGGCGACGAGCAGTACTTC	TRBV28	-	TRBD1	TRBJ2-7
CASSPLGTPGEEGYF	TGTGCCAGCAGTCCCCTGGGGACTCCTGGCGAGGAGGGGTACTTC	TRBV6-1	-	-	TRBJ2-7
CAWSVGGQPQHF	TGTGCCTGGAGTGTGGGGGGTCAGCCCCAGCATTTT	TRBV30	-	-	TRBJ1-5
CAISESTRVLEQYF	TGTGCCATCAGTGAGTCGACCAGGGTTCTCGAGCAGTACTTC	TRBV10-3	-	-	TRBJ2-7
CASSPYTSGTGANYGYTF	TGTGCCAGCAGCCCCTACACCTCCGGGACAGGTGCTAACTATGGCTACACCTTC	TRBV7-2	-	TRBD1	TRBJ1-2
CASGRGRASYEQYF	TGTGCCAGCGGCCGCGGGCGAGCGTCCTACGAGCAGTACTTC	TRBV6-5	-	-	TRBJ2-7
CASSPRDGNYGYTF	TGTGCCAGCAGCCCGCGGGACGGTAACTATGGCTACACCTTC	TRBV9	-	-	TRBJ1-2
CASSTGTGAYNEQFF	TGTGCCAGCAGTACCGGGACAGGGGCGTACAATGAGCAGTTCTTC	TRBV6-5	-	TRBD1	TRBJ2-1
CATRLAGSSYEQYF	TGTGCCACCCGACTAGCGGGGAGCTCCTACGAGCAGTACTTC	TRBV28	-	TRBD2	TRBJ2-7
CASSLGLVSGANVLTF	TGTGCCAGTAGCTTGGGCTTAGTCTCTGGGGCCAACGTCCTGACTTTC	TRBV19	-	-	TRBJ2-6
CASNLRGLAGGSTDTQYF	TGTGCCAGCAACTTGAGGGGGCTAGCGGGGGGGAGCACAGATACGCAGTATTTT	TRBV9	-	TRBD2	TRBJ2-3
CASSKTSGGFETQYF	TGTGCCAGTAGTAAAACTAGCGGGGGTTTTGAGACCCAGTACTTC	TRBV19	-	TRBD2	TRBJ2-5
CASSARESGTGNTIYF	TGCGCCAGCAGCGCCCGCGAGTCAGGGACTGGAAACACCATATATTTT	TRBV5-1	-	-	TRBJ1-3
CASSESGRYGYTF	TGTGCCAGCAGTGAGAGTGGGCGTTATGGCTACACCTTC	TRBV6-1	few	-	TRBJ1-2
CAIRVRLAGEEDTQYF	TGTGCCATCAGAGTCCGACTAGCGGGGGAGGAAGATACGCAGTATTTT	TRBV10-3	-	TRBD2	TRBJ2-3
CASSPLWRTGVNVEQFF	TGCGCCAGCAGCCCACTGTGGCGGACAGGGGTAAATGTTGAGCAGTTCTTC	TRBV4-1	-	TRBD1	TRBJ2-1
CASGAGQGYNSPLHF	TGTGCCAGCGGGGCCGGACAGGGGTATAATTCACCCCTCCACTTT	TRBV4-2	-	TRBD1	TRBJ1-6
CASSLVPQGFAGYTF	TGTGCCAGCAGTTTGGTGCCACAGGGTTTCGCTGGCTACACCTTC	TRBV27	once	-	TRBJ1-2
CAISERGVRGSTEAFF	TGTGCCATCAGTGAGCGCGGGGTCAGGGGGAGCACTGAAGCTTTCTTT	TRBV10-3	-	TRBD1	TRBJ1-1
CASSRLGQGTTEAFF	TGCGCCAGCAGCCGCCTCGGACAGGGGACCACTGAAGCTTTCTTT	TRBV4-3	once	TRBD1	TRBJ1-1
CASSPPGFPNYGYTF	TGTGCCAGTAGCCCGCCAGGGTTCCCCAACTATGGCTACACCTTC	TRBV19	few	-	TRBJ1-2
CASSPLRQGGSPLHF	TGTGCCAGCAGTCCTCTTCGACAGGGAGGTTCACCCCTCCACTTT	TRBV28	-	TRBD1	TRBJ1-6
CASSPPTSVNEQFF	TGTGCCAGCAGCCCCCCGACTAGCGTGAATGAGCAGTTCTTC	TRBV7-3	-	TRBD2	TRBJ2-1
CASRTGQGANTIYF	TGTGCCAGCAGGACGGGACAGGGGGCAAACACCATATATTTT	TRBV6-5	few	TRBD1	TRBJ1-3
CASSWTGSYEQYF	TGTGCCAGCAGTTGGACAGGCTCCTACGAGCAGTACTTC	TRBV11-3	once	TRBD1	TRBJ2-7
CASSFPSGTASSYNSPLHF	TGTGCCAGCAGTTTTCCCTCCGGGACAGCGAGCTCCTATAATTCACCCCTCCACTTT	TRBV28	-	TRBD1	TRBJ1-6
CAWRPGVSYEQYF	TGTGCCTGGAGGCCGGGGGTCTCCTACGAGCAGTACTTC	TRBV30	-	-	TRBJ2-7
CASSYPGSEAFF	TGTGCCAGCAGTTACCCCGGGTCCGAAGCTTTCTTT	TRBV6-5	-	-	TRBJ1-1
CASSFPQGGYTF	TGTGCCAGCAGTTTTCCCCAGGGAGGCTACACCTTC	TRBV28	-	-	TRBJ1-2
CASSYGRQGSGNTIYF	TGCGCCAGCAGCTACGGACGACAGGGATCTGGAAACACCATATATTTT	TRBV10-1	-	TRBD1	TRBJ1-3
CAWSSGQGIYEQYF	TGTGCCTGGAGCTCGGGACAGGGTATTTACGAGCAGTACTTC	TRBV30	-	TRBD1	TRBJ2-7
CASSLRDRDHEQYF	TGCGCCAGCAGCCTTCGGGACAGGGACCACGAGCAGTACTTC	TRBV5-1	few	TRBD1	TRBJ2-7
CASSFRVSSYNEQFF	TGTGCCAGCAGCTTTCGGGTGAGCTCCTACAATGAGCAGTTCTTC	TRBV7-2	-	-	TRBJ2-1